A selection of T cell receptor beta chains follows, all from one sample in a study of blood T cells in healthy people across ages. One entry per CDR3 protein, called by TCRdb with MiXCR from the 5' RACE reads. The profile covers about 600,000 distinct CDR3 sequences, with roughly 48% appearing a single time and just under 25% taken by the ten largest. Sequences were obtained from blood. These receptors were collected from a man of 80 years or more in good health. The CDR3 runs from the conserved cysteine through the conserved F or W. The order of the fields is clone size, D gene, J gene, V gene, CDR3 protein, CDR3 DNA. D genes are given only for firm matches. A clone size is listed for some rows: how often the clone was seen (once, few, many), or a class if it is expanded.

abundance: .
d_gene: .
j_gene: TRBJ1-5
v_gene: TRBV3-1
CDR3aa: CASSPHQPQHF
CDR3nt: TGTGCCAGCAGCCCCCATCAGCCCCAGCATTTT

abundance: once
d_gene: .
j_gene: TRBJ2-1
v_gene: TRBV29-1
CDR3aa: CSVVRESNEQFF
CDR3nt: TGCAGCGTTGTAAGGGAGTCCAATGAGCAGTTCTTC

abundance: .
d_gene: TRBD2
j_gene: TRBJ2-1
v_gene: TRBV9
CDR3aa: CASNPLAGGGNEQFF
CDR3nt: TGTGCCAGCAACCCACTAGCGGGGGGCGGGAATGAGCAGTTCTTC

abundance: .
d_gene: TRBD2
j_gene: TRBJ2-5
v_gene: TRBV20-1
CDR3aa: CSARPVSGRGETQYF
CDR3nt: TGCAGTGCTAGACCGGTTAGCGGGAGGGGGGAGACCCAGTACTTC

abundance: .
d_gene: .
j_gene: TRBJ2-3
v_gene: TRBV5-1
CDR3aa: CASSPLFEGVPLPDTQYF
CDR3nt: TGCGCCAGCAGCCCCCTCTTTGAGGGTGTCCCTCTCCCGGATACGCAGTATTTT

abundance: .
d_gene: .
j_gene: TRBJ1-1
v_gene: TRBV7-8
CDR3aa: CASSLMEGTNTEAFF
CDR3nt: TGTGCCAGCAGCTTAATGGAGGGGACGAACACTGAAGCTTTCTTT

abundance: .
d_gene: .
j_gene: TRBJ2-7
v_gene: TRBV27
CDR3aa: CASSWEPGLYEQYF
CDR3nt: TGTGCCAGCAGCTGGGAACCGGGCCTATACGAGCAGTACTTC

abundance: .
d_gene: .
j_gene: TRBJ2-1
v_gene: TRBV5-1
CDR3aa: CASSLGPTSIDEQFF
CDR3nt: TGCGCCAGCAGCTTGGGCCCGACTAGTATTGATGAGCAGTTCTTC

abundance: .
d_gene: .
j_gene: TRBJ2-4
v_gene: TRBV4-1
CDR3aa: CASSYGEAKNIQYF
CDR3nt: TGCGCCAGCAGCTACGGGGAGGCCAAAAACATTCAGTACTTC

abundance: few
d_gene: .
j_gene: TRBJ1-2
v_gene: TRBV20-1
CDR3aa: CSALGGGHGYTF
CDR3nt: TGCAGTGCTCTGGGGGGGGGGCATGGCTACACCTTC

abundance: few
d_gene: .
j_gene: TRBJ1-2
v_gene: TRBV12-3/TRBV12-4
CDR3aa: CASSFYRNYGYTF
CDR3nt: TGTGCCAGCAGTTTTTACAGAAATTATGGCTACACCTTC

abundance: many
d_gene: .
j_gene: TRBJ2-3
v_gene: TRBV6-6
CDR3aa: CASSDRGTDTQYF
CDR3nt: TGTGCCAGCAGTGACCGGGGCACAGATACGCAGTATTTT

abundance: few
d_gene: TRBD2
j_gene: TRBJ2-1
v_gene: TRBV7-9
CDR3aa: CASSFLRLAGGVYNEQFF
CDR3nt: TGTGCCAGCAGCTTCCTAAGACTAGCGGGAGGGGTCTACAATGAGCAGTTCTTC

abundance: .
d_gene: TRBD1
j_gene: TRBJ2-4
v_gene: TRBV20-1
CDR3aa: CSARSRGPPGDIQYF
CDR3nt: TGCAGTGCTAGATCAAGGGGGCCCCCAGGGGACATTCAGTACTTC

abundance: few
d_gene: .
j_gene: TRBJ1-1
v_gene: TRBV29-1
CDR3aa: CSVNRDSRVTEAFF
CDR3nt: TGCAGCGTTAATCGGGACTCCAGAGTCACTGAAGCTTTCTTT

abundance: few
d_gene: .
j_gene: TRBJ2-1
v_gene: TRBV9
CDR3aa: CASSVLSGNEQFF
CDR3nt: TGTGCCAGCAGCGTGCTAAGTGGGAATGAGCAGTTCTTC

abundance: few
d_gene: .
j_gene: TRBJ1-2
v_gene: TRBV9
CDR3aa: CASSVGHSGDYTF
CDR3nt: TGTGCCAGCAGCGTAGGACATTCCGGAGACTACACCTTC

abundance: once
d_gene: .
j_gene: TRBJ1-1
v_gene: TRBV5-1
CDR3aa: CASSFPGVNTEAFF
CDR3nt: TGCGCCAGCAGCTTCCCGGGGGTGAACACTGAAGCTTTCTTT

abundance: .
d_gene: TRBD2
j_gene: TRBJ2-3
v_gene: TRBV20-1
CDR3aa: CSASSGGSTDTQYF
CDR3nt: TGCAGTGCCTCTAGCGGGGGGAGTACAGATACGCAGTATTTT

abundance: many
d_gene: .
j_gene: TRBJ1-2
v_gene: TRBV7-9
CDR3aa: CASTTSDRDPWYGYTF
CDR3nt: TGTGCCAGCACCACCAGCGACAGAGACCCGTGGTATGGCTACACCTTC

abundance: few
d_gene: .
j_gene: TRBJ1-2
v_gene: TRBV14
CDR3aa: CASSQRGRGSYGYTF
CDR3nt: TGTGCCAGCAGCCAACGGGGAAGGGGTTCCTATGGCTACACCTTC

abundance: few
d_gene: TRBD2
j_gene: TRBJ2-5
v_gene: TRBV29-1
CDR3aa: CSVGLPETQYF
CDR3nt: TGCAGCGTGGGACTACCGGAGACCCAGTACTTC

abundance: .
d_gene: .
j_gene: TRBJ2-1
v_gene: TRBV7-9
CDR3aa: CASSSGTPSLFF
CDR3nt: TGTGCCAGCAGCTCAGGGACTCCATCGCTGTTCTTC

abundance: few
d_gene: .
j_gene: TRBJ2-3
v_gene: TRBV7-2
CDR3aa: CASSLWAEDTDTQYF
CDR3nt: TGTGCCAGCAGCTTATGGGCGGAAGACACAGATACGCAGTATTTT

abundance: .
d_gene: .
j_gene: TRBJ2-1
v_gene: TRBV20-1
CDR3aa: CSAPRAEGINEQFF
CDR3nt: TGCAGTGCTCCGCGAGCGGAGGGGATCAATGAGCAGTTCTTC

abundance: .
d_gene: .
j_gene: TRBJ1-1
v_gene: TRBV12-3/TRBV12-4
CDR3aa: CASSLTPGDTEAFF
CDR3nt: TGTGCCAGCAGTTTAACTCCCGGAGACACTGAAGCTTTCTTT

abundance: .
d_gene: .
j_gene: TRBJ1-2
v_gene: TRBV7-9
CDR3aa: CASNLAGAGLNGYTF
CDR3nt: TGTGCCAGCAACTTAGCCGGTGCAGGGTTAAATGGCTACACCTTC

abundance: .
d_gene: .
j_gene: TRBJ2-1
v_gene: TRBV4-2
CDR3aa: CASSQDLVDEQFF
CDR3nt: TGTGCCAGCAGCCAAGATCTTGTAGATGAGCAGTTCTTC

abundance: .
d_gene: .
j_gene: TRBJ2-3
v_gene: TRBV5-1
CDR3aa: CASSMEGQQTTDTQYF
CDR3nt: TGCGCCAGCAGCATGGAGGGACAGCAGACCACAGATACGCAGTATTTT

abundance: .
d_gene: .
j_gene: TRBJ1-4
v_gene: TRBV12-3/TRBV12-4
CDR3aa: CASSNREGGSPNEKLFF
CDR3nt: TGTGCCAGCAGCAACAGGGAGGGGGGTTCTCCTAATGAAAAACTGTTTTTT

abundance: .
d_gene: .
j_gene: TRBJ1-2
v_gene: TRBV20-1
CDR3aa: CSATSTRGGGYTF
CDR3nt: TGCAGTGCAACCTCCACCAGGGGAGGTGGCTACACCTTC

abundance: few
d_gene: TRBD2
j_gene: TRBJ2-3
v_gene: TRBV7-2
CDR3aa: CASSSFAGGGTDTQYF
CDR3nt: TGTGCCAGCAGCTCCTTCGCGGGAGGAGGAACAGATACGCAGTATTTT

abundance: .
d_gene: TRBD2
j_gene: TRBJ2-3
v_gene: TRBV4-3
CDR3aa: CASSQGGGRGTQYF
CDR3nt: TGCGCCAGCAGCCAAGGCGGGGGTAGAGGTACGCAGTATTTT

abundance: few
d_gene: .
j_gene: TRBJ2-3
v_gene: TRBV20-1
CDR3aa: CSARSGTGNTDTQYF
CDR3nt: TGCAGTGCTAGATCCGGGACTGGGAATACAGATACGCAGTATTTT

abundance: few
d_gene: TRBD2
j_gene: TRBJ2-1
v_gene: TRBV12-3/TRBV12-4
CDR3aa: CASRGTRDGPYNEQFF
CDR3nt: TGTGCCAGCAGGGGGACTAGGGACGGTCCCTACAATGAGCAGTTCTTC

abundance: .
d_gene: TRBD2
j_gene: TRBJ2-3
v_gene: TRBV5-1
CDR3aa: CASTLGLAGPFTDTQYF
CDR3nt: TGCGCCAGCACCTTGGGACTAGCGGGGCCGTTCACAGATACGCAGTATTTT

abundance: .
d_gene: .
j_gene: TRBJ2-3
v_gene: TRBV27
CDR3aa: CASIQAGPEDTQYF
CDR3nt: TGTGCCAGCATTCAAGCCGGGCCAGAGGATACGCAGTATTTT